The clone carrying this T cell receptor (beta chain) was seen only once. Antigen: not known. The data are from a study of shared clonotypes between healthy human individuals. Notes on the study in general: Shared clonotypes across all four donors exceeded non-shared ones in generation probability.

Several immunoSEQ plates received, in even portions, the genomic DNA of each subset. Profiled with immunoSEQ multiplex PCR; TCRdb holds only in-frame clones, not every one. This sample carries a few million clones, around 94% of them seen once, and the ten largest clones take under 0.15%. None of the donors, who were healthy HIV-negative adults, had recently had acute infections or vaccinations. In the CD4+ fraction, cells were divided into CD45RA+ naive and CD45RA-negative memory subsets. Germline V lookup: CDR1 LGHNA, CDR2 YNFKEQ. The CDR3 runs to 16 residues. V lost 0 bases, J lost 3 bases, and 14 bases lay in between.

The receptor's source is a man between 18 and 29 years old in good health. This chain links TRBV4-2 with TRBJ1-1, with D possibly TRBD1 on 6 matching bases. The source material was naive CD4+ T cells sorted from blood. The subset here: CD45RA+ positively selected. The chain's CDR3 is CASSQDSGGGHTEAFF. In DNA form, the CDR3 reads TGTGCCAGCAGCCAAGATAGTGGGGGGGGCCACACTGAAGCTTTCTTT.